What follows are 2 T cell receptor beta chains derived from one specimen sequenced in a study of blood T cell repertoires in COVID-19. Sequencing used immunoSEQ multiplex PCR; TCRdb keeps in-frame clones, though not all of them. The sample consists of about 250,000 clones, just over 85% of them appearing once. The specimen sequenced was PBMCs or T cells enriched from blood (not recorded which). The receptors come from a man between 18 and 29 years old who had recovered from COVID-19.

This clone has ten or more counts. The rearrangement links TRBV7-9 to TRBJ1-3; TRBD1 might be the D (5 bases). Trimming took 3 bases from V and 2 from J, leaving 14 bases between them. The CDR3 is made up of 16 amino acids. Germline CDR1 reads SEHNR; CDR2 reads FQNEAQ (reference sequence). The CDR3 reads CASSFGLRVTGNTIYF. CDR3 in DNA: TGTGCCAGCAGCTTTGGTCTCAGGGTCACTGGAAACACCATATATTTT.

This clone appeared once. CDR3 nucleotide sequence: TGTGCCAGCCTCCATCCGGGTTCTGGAAACACCATATATTTT. It translates to CASLHPGSGNTIYF. The chain is built from TRBV19 and TRBJ1-3; D is undetermined. Trimming shortened V by 9 bases and J by 1 base, and 13 bases separated the two germline ends. Germline V gives CDR1 LNHDA, CDR2 SQIVND (reference sequence). This CDR3 is 14 amino acids long.